Below, 21 T cell receptor beta chains from the same sample are listed, as sequenced in a study of response to subunit inactivated influenza vaccine. TCRdb re-called the RT-PCR reads with MiXCR, one entry per CDR3 protein. This sample has approximately 500,000 distinct CDR3 sequences, with roughly 15% found just once. Material: PBMCs from blood, obtained 12 days after vaccination. The receptors shown here come from a man in his forties or fifties who received an inactivated influenza vaccine.

The chain combines TRBV18 with TRBJ2-7; either TRBD1 or TRBD2 may fit D (5 bases each). This CDR3 contains 15 residues. Germline CDR1 reads KGHSH; CDR2 reads LQKENI. V was clipped by 0 bases and J by 3 bases, with 12 bases between them. In nucleotides, the CDR3 is TGTGCCAGCTCACCACCGGGACGGGCGGACTACGAGCAGTACTTC. Encoded protein: CASSPPGRADYEQYF.

This clonotype was recorded many times. The V call is TRBV20-1, the J call TRBJ2-1; D may be TRBD1 or TRBD2 (5 bases each). In germline, CDR1 is DFQATT, CDR2 SNEGSKA (reference sequence). CDR3 size: 13 residues. V was clipped by 3 bases and J by 6 bases, with 12 bases between them. The CDR3 loop is CSARGPSANEQFF. In DNA form, the CDR3 reads TGCAGTGCTAGGGGACCTTCGGCCAATGAGCAGTTCTTC.

V is TRBV20-1 and J is TRBJ2-5, with a tentative D call TRBD1 (6 bases). The CDR3 is 15 amino acids. Germline values: CDR1 DFQATT, CDR2 SNEGSKA (reference sequence). Trimming cost V 2 bases and J 9 bases, with 22 bases left between them. CDR3: CSARSGERDTRAQYF. CDR3 coding DNA: TGCAGTGCTAGATCTGGGGAAAGGGACACGCGTGCCCAGTACTTC.

This clonotype was picked up a small number of times. The rearrangement links TRBV28 to TRBJ1-2; D may be TRBD1 (5 bases). The CDR3 is made up of 13 amino acids. Between the trimmed V and J ends, which lost 4 bases and 8 bases, there was a span of 14 bases. Germline CDR1 reads MDHEN; CDR2 reads SYDVKM. This chain's CDR3 is CASSSGTFGGYTF. In nucleotides, the CDR3 is TGTGCCAGCAGTTCCGGGACGTTCGGGGGCTACACCTTC.

This clonotype was observed a few times. This chain uses TRBV6-5 with TRBJ2-3, with D unclear. CDR3 length equals 15 residues. CDR1 and CDR2 from the germline V gene are MNHEY and SVGAGI. V lost 2 bases, J lost 3 bases, and 12 bases lay in between. The CDR3 nucleotides are TGTGCCAGCAGTTACAGGGCCCCAGGTACAGATACGCAGTATTTT. This gives the protein CASSYRAPGTDTQYF.

This clonotype was detected a few times. The chain has TRBV11-1 and TRBJ2-2; 13 bases line up with TRBD2. Germline V gene sequence: CDR1 SGHAT, CDR2 FQDESV (reference sequence). V shed 5 bases and J 3 bases; nucleotides not matched to a gene: 12. This CDR3 comprises 19 residues. Written as DNA, the CDR3 is TGTGCCAGCAGCGCCTGGACTAGCGGGGGTACCGCGCACACCGGGGAGCTGTTTTTT. Translated: CASSAWTSGGTAHTGELFF.

Points on this clonotype: This may be a read error: a much more frequent sequence differs by one nucleotide. The rearrangement uses TRBV12-3 or TRBV12-4 and TRBJ2-5, with 10 bases that match TRBD1. V gave up 10 bases and J gave up 4 bases; unmatched junction bases: 12. This CDR3 region has 15 residues. CDR3 DNA: TGTGCCATCACCCCAAGACAGGGGGCCACAGAGACCCAGTACTTC. Translation gives CAITPRQGATETQYF.

This clonotype was picked up one time. This rearrangement joins TRBV20-1 to TRBJ2-1; 10 nucleotides agree with TRBD2. CDR1 is DFQATT and CDR2 is SNEGSKA in the germline V gene (reference sequence). V gave up 0 bases and J gave up 9 bases; unmatched junction bases: 11. The CDR3 loop spans 16 amino acids. The CDR3 region has the DNA TGCAGTGCTAGAGATCTGAGGCTAGCGGGAGTAGGTGAGCAGTTCTTC. As protein: CSARDLRLAGVGEQFF.

The V call is TRBV5-5, the J call TRBJ1-5; D remains ambiguous. The CDR3 contains 14 residues. CDR1 SGHKS and CDR2 YYEKEE come from the germline V gene (reference sequence). V was shortened by 0 bases and J by 4 bases, with 8 bases between the two germline ends. The CDR3 reads CASSLVPVNQPQHF. The CDR3 coding sequence is TGTGCCAGCAGCTTGGTCCCAGTAAATCAGCCCCAGCATTTT. The full variable domain, its missing parts supplied by reference TRBV5-5 and TRBJ1-5, is DAGVTQSPTHLIKTRGQQVTLRCSPISGHKSVSWYQQVLGQGPQFIFQYYEKEERGRGNFPDRFSARQFPNYSSELNVNALLLGDSALYLCASSLVPVNQPQHFGDGTRLSIL.

Only a few counts were recorded for this clonotype. The chain recombines TRBV4-1 with TRBJ2-7; 12 bases agree with TRBD2. Per the germline V gene, CDR1 is MGHRA and CDR2 is YSYEKL. The CDR3 spans 19 residues. J was trimmed by 1 base and V by 4 bases; bases with no gene match: 14. CDR3: CASSLMTSGGPTFSYEQYF. The CDR3 DNA sequence: TGCGCCAGCAGCCTAATGACTAGCGGGGGACCTACCTTTTCCTACGAGCAGTACTTC.

This clonotype was seen a few times. The gene calls are TRBV7-2 and TRBJ1-5; D not resolved. Germline V gene data show CDR1 as SGHTA and CDR2 as FQGNSA. CDR3 length: 13 amino acids. Trimming shortened V by 5 bases and J by 9 bases, and 14 bases separated the two germline ends. The CDR3 nucleotides read TGTGCCAGCAGCCCTGAGGTAAACTGGCCCCAGCATTTT. It translates to CASSPEVNWPQHF.

This clonotype was picked up a small number of times. The chain recombines TRBV11-2 with TRBJ1-4, with TRBD1 identical over 8 bases. Germline values: CDR1 SGHAT, CDR2 FQNNGV. V lost 1 base and J lost 7; bases outside the gene matches: 5. The CDR3 length is 15 residues. The CDR3 is CASSLGTGLTEKLFF. The CDR3 DNA reads TGTGCCAGCAGCTTAGGGACAGGGCTTACTGAAAAACTGTTTTTT. The whole variable domain, filled in from reference TRBV11-2 and TRBJ1-4, reads EAGVAQSPRYKIIEKRQSVAFWCNPISGHATLYWYQQILGQGPKLLIQFQNNGVVDDSQLPKDRFSAERLKGVDSTLKIQPAKLEDSAVYLCASSLGTGLTEKLFFGSGTQLSVL.

This clonotype was seen only a few times. The chain has TRBV6-5 and TRBJ2-1; D remains unclear. This CDR3 comprises 17 residues. CDR1 is MNHEY, CDR2 SVGAGI, per germline. Between the trimmed V and J ends, which lost 0 bases and 6 bases, there was a span of 18 bases. CDR3 sequence: CASSYSDRIALGNEQFF. The CDR3, as DNA: TGTGCCAGCAGTTACTCGGACCGAATTGCGTTGGGCAATGAGCAGTTCTTC.

The V and J genes are TRBV10-3 and TRBJ2-7, with D unclear. CDR3 size: 17 residues. Per germline, CDR1 ENHRY and CDR2 SYGVKD. The V and J ends lost 0 bases and 2 bases respectively, with 17 bases between them. The CDR3 sequence: CAISESRVDPTAYEQYF. CDR3 DNA sequence: TGTGCCATCAGTGAGTCGAGAGTGGACCCCACGGCCTACGAGCAGTACTTC.

The table lists this clonotype with many counts. This rearrangement joins TRBV10-3 to TRBJ2-7; D is unresolved. V lost 5 bases to trimming and J lost 10 bases, with 12 bases between them. This CDR3 is built from 11 residues. Germline V CDR1 and CDR2: ENHRY, SYGVKD. Written as DNA, the CDR3 is TGTGCCATCAGTAGGTCCGCTCTTCAGTACTTC. Its translation is CAISRSALQYF.

The rearrangement links TRBV20-1 to TRBJ2-1; the D is unclear. Germline assignment: CDR1 DFQATT and CDR2 SNEGSKA (reference sequence). V shed 0 bases and J shed 5 bases, with 11 bases lying between them. The length of the CDR3 is 14 residues. The CDR3 DNA is TGCAGTGCTAGAGATCGGTCCAACCACAATGAGCAGTTCTTC. Encoded protein: CSARDRSNHNEQFF.

The chain recombines TRBV10-3 with TRBJ2-1, with 10 positions matching TRBD2. V trimming: 3 bases; J trimming: 2 bases; junction bases outside the gene matches: 10. CDR3 length equals 18 residues. The germline V gene encodes CDR1 ENHRY and CDR2 SYGVKD. The CDR3 protein is CAISDPASGSPPYNEQFF. The CDR3 DNA reads as TGTGCCATCAGTGACCCGGCTAGCGGGAGCCCTCCCTACAATGAGCAGTTCTTC.

This clonotype was recorded many times. The rearrangement joins TRBV5-1 to TRBJ2-3; D is perhaps TRBD1 or TRBD2 (5 bases each). CDR1 is SGHRS, CDR2 YFSETQ, per germline. There are 14 residues in the CDR3. The germline V and J ends were trimmed by 1 base and 4 bases, with 10 bases remaining between them. CDR3 loop: CASSLSVGADTQYF. CDR3 DNA sequence: TGCGCCAGCAGCTTGTCGGTGGGGGCAGATACGCAGTATTTT.

Only a few counts were recorded for this clonotype. V gene TRBV27 combines with J gene TRBJ2-1, with 8 bases matching TRBD1. Germline CDR1 reads MNHEY; CDR2 reads SMNVEV (reference sequence). The CDR3 spans 15 residues. The trim removed 6 bases at V and 2 bases at J, leaving 6 bases unmatched. CDR3 in amino acids: CASRPTGGPYNEQFF. Here the CDR3 DNA reads TGTGCCAGCAGGCCTACAGGGGGGCCCTACAATGAGCAGTTCTTC.

The table lists this clonotype with a few counts. The chain links TRBV25-1 to TRBJ2-1, with TRBD2 matching 16 bases. V dropped 7 bases and J dropped 2; count of bases not matched to a gene: 11. Germline V gene sequence: CDR1 MGHDK, CDR2 SYGVNS. The CDR3 runs to 19 residues. The chain's CDR3 is CASTGGTSGRAVAYNEQFF. Here the CDR3 DNA reads TGTGCCAGCACAGGGGGGACTAGCGGGAGGGCCGTCGCCTACAATGAGCAGTTCTTC.

This clonotype was observed a handful of times. This chain joins TRBV6-1 and TRBJ1-1; perhaps TRBD1 as D (6 bases). V dropped 6 bases and J dropped 1 base, with 9 bases sitting between them. Germline V gene data show CDR1 as MNHNS and CDR2 as SASEGT. The CDR3 consists of 13 residues. Here the CDR3 reads CASRIQGNTEAFF. For the CDR3, the DNA is TGTGCCAGCAGAATACAGGGGAACACTGAAGCTTTCTTT.